Below are 31 T cell receptor beta chains sequenced from a single sample in a study of long-term antiretroviral therapy in people with HIV. Survey-level resolution applied to immunoSEQ assay v3.0. The protocol was immunoSEQ multiplex PCR, while the TCRdb copy is restricted to in-frame clones and leaves out a portion. There are some 30,000 clones in the sample; roughly 92% occur only once, and 4.2% lies in the top ten. Source: unsorted PBMCs, taken 3.1 years after starting antiretroviral therapy. All receptors come from a man between 18 and 29 years old with HIV.

This rearrangement joins TRBV2 to TRBJ2-7; D may be TRBD1 or TRBD2 (5 bases each). This CDR3 contains 14 residues. Germline CDR1 SNHLY, CDR2 FYNNEI. Deletions cut 4 bases from V and 2 bases from J, with 12 bases between. The CDR3 region is CASSAGDLAYEQYF. The CDR3 nucleotides are TGTGCCAGCAGTGCTGGGGACCTAGCCTACGAGCAGTACTTC.

The CDR3 is CASSYSPGAGDGYTF. CDR3 nucleotides: TGTGCCAGCAGTTACTCCCCGGGGGCCGGAGATGGCTACACCTTC. This chain uses TRBV6-5 with TRBJ1-2; tentatively, D is TRBD1 (6 bases). V lost 0 bases, J lost 6 bases, and 14 bases lay in between. This CDR3 is built from 15 residues. Germline V CDR1 and CDR2: MNHEY, SVGAGI.

The gene calls are TRBV5-4 and TRBJ2-3, with D tentatively TRBD1 or TRBD2 (6 bases each). The V gene lost 2 bases and the J gene lost 6 bases, with 19 bases spanning the gap. CDR3 size: 16 residues. Looked up from germline, CDR1 is SGHNT and CDR2 is YYREEE (reference sequence). Here the CDR3 DNA reads TGTGCCAGCAGCTTACCCGGGGGCGGAAGGAGCGATACGCAGTATTTT. The encoded protein is CASSLPGGGRSDTQYF.

The chain has TRBV18 and TRBJ1-1; D is possibly TRBD1 (5 bases). The CDR3 spans 16 residues. Germline CDR1 KGHSH, CDR2 LQKENI. The V gene lost 5 bases and the J gene lost 3 bases, with 19 bases spanning the gap. The chain's CDR3 is CASSAGLRPGYTEAFF. CDR3 in DNA: TGTGCCAGCTCAGCGGGGCTTCGACCGGGTTACACTGAAGCTTTCTTT.

This clone was observed a handful of times. This chain uses TRBV30 with TRBJ2-7; no reliable D call. V gave up 3 bases and J gave up 12 bases, with 15 bases separating them. CDR1 and CDR2 from the germline V gene are GTSNPN and SVGIG (reference sequence). This CDR3 has 11 residues. CDR3 nucleotides: TGTGCCTGGAGCGGAGACTCGATATGGTACTTC. Encoded protein: CAWSGDSIWYF.

This clone was recorded a few times. This chain joins TRBV4-1 and TRBJ2-5; no clear D. Deletions cut 4 bases from V and 5 bases from J, with 11 bases between. This CDR3 region has 13 residues. From germline, CDR1 is MGHRA and CDR2 YSYEKL. CDR3 DNA: TGCGCCAGCAGCCTAATCCTTGGGGAGACCCAGTACTTC. This codes for CASSLILGETQYF.

This chain links TRBV4-2 with TRBJ2-3; D possibly corresponds to TRBD2 (6 bases). Germline V gene lookup returns CDR1 LGHNA and CDR2 YNFKEQ. The CDR3 is 16 amino acids. Trimming cost V 4 bases and J 0 bases, with 14 bases left between them. In DNA, the CDR3 is TGTGCCAGCAGCCTTATTAGCGGAACTAGCACAGATACGCAGTATTTT. It encodes CASSLISGTSTDTQYF.

The chain couples TRBV12-2 to TRBJ2-7. TRBV12-2 is a documented pseudogene. There are 17 residues in the CDR3. The CDR3 DNA is TGTGCAAGTCGCTCCGCCCTGGACGATATAGGATGCTACGAGCAGTACTTC. Protein: CASRSALDDIGCYEQYF.

The table lists this clone with a few counts. This chain uses TRBV6-6 with TRBJ2-5, with D uncertain. The V end lost 7 bases, the J end lost 1 base, and 7 bases lay between the germline ends. The length of the CDR3 is 12 residues. Germline V CDR1 and CDR2: MNHNY, SVGAGI (reference sequence). CDR3 coding DNA: TGTGCCAGCACCTGGAGCCAAGAGACCCAGTACTTC. It yields the protein CASTWSQETQYF.

The gene calls are TRBV19 and TRBJ1-5; D not certain. This CDR3 is built from 12 residues. CDR1 LNHDA and CDR2 SQIVND come from the germline V gene (reference sequence). V lost 3 bases, J lost 7 bases, and 7 bases lay in between. The CDR3 here is CASSIVGQPQHF. CDR3 in DNA: TGTGCCAGTAGTATTGTGGGGCAGCCCCAGCATTTT.

The chain employs TRBV5-1 and TRBJ1-1; D is possibly TRBD1 (6 bases). Germline loops: CDR1 SGHRS, CDR2 YFSETQ. The V end lost 0 bases, the J end lost 11 bases, and 17 bases lay between the germline ends. CDR3 size: 14 residues. The CDR3 loop is CASSLDAGRGKAFF. CDR3 DNA sequence: TGCGCCAGCAGCTTGGACGCGGGCAGGGGTAAGGCTTTCTTT.

The chain carries TRBV18 and TRBJ2-7; no reliable D call. V was cut by 3 bases and J by 3 bases, with 21 bases left in between. Per the germline V gene, CDR1 is KGHSH and CDR2 is LQKENI. This CDR3 has 17 residues. The CDR3 region is CASSPLPLQDPFYEQYF. The CDR3 DNA is TGTGCCAGCTCACCCCTCCCCCTGCAAGATCCCTTCTACGAGCAGTACTTC.

This chain uses TRBV7-8 with TRBJ1-6; D not resolved. Germline V lookup: CDR1 SGHVS, CDR2 FQNEAQ. Trimming removed 5 bases from V and 10 bases from J, with 15 bases in between. The CDR3 length is 14 residues. This chain's CDR3 is CASSGLEGDSPLHF. CDR3 DNA: TGTGCCAGCAGCGGACTAGAAGGAGACTCACCCCTCCACTTT.

This sequence joins TRBV27 and TRBJ2-7; 10 bases are shared with TRBD1. J lost 7 bases, V lost 5 bases, and 5 bases had no gene match. This CDR3 region has 13 residues. Germline CDR1 MNHEY, CDR2 SMNVEV (reference sequence). As DNA, the CDR3 is TGTGCCAGCAGTCGGGACAGGGGAGGAGAGCAGTACTTC. Protein product: CASSRDRGGEQYF.

Here the CDR3 reads CASSSGQGRSYTF. CDR3 bases: TGTGCCAGCAGCTCGGGACAGGGACGAAGCTACACCTTC. The rearrangement joins TRBV11-2 to TRBJ1-2, with 9 nucleotides matching TRBD1. The V and J ends lost 4 bases and 9 bases, in that order; junction bases with no gene match: 6. The CDR3 contains 13 residues. Looked up from germline, CDR1 is SGHAT and CDR2 is FQNNGV.

The CDR3 DNA is TGCGCCAGCAGCCAAGATAGGTTTGAATCCTACGAGCAGTACTTC. It translates to CASSQDRFESYEQYF. This chain joins TRBV4-3 and TRBJ2-7; D is ambiguous. CDR1 and CDR2 from the germline V gene are LGHNA and YSLEER. With 0 bases removed from V and 1 base from J, the gap between germline ends came to 10 bases. CDR3 length equals 15 residues.

This rearrangement joins TRBV19 to TRBJ1-2; TRBD1 matches 7 bases. Germline V gene sequence: CDR1 LNHDA, CDR2 SQIVND (reference sequence). This CDR3 is 16 amino acids long. The trim removed 4 bases at V and 4 bases at J, leaving 12 bases unmatched. The CDR3 is CASSTQNRGVTYGYTF. Here the CDR3 DNA reads TGTGCCAGTAGTACTCAGAACAGGGGAGTAACCTATGGCTACACCTTC.

V is TRBV30 and J is TRBJ2-1; D may match TRBD1 or TRBD2 (5 bases each). The CDR3 totals 13 residues. In germline, CDR1 is GTSNPN, CDR2 SVGIG (reference sequence). V lost 0 bases and J lost 6, with 9 bases in between. The chain's CDR3 is CAWSVQRGNEQFF. The CDR3 DNA sequence: TGTGCCTGGAGTGTACAGAGGGGCAATGAGCAGTTCTTC.

The V gene is TRBV14, the J gene TRBJ2-6; 8 nucleotides match TRBD1. This CDR3 region has 20 residues. V gave up 0 bases and J gave up 2 bases; unmatched junction bases: 12. CDR1 and CDR2 (germline): SGHDN, FVKESK. The CDR3: CASSQDLAVMDRAGANVLTF. DNA of the CDR3: TGTGCCAGCAGCCAAGATCTTGCAGTCATGGACAGGGCTGGGGCCAACGTCCTGACTTTC.

The rearrangement joins TRBV18 to TRBJ2-5; 12 bases are a match to TRBD2. CDR1 KGHSH and CDR2 LQKENI come from the germline V gene. The V segment lost 8 bases and the J segment 5 bases; nucleotides outside the gene matches: 3. The CDR3 totals 13 residues. In DNA form, the CDR3 reads TGTGCCAGCACCGGACTAGCGGGGGAGACCCAGTACTTC. Translation: CASTGLAGETQYF.

This rearrangement joins TRBV11-3 to TRBJ2-7; D gene ambiguous. The CDR3 covers 13 residues. CDR1 is SGHNT, CDR2 YENEEA, per germline. With 6 bases removed from V and 5 bases from J, the gap between germline ends came to 14 bases. CDR3 region: CASSRAESDEQYF. CDR3 in DNA: TGTGCCAGCAGTCGGGCAGAGAGCGACGAGCAGTACTTC.

V gene TRBV6-6 combines with J gene TRBJ1-1; 8 positions match TRBD1. CDR3 size: 11 residues. After removal of 8 bases from V and 11 bases from J, the junction contained 7 bases not matched to a gene. Per germline, CDR1 MNHNY and CDR2 SVGAGI (reference sequence). CDR3 coding DNA: TGTGCCAGCCTTTGGGGACAGGAGGCTTTCTTT. This encodes CASLWGQEAFF.

J is TRBJ1-2 and V is TRBV4-3; D might be TRBD1 (6 bases). V dropped 0 bases and J dropped 6 bases, with 17 bases sitting between them. Germline CDR1 and CDR2: LGHNA and YSLEER. CDR3 length: 16 amino acids. CDR3 DNA sequence: TGCGCCAGCAGCCAAGATCTGAACAGGGCGTGGAATGGCTACACCTTC. Translated: CASSQDLNRAWNGYTF.

The CDR3 loop reads CASSVVTGPPQTGELFF. CDR3 DNA sequence: TGTGCCAGCAGCGTAGTGACAGGCCCTCCTCAGACCGGGGAGCTGTTTTTT. The chain uses TRBV9 and TRBJ2-2; possibly TRBD1 for D (6 bases). The CDR3 is made up of 17 amino acids. V was trimmed by 0 bases and J by 5 bases, leaving 17 bases between them. CDR1 and CDR2 from the germline V gene are SGDLS and YYNGEE.

This clone was counted once. This rearrangement joins TRBV5-6 to TRBJ1-1, with TRBD1 identical over 7 bases. This CDR3 spans 14 amino acids. CDR1 and CDR2 from the germline V gene are SGHDT and YYEEEE. V lost 3 bases to trimming and J lost 8 bases; unmatched junction nucleotides: 10. For the CDR3, the DNA is TGTGCCAGCAGCTCGGACTCTAGGGGGCCCGAAGCTTTCTTT. It translates to CASSSDSRGPEAFF.

As DNA, the CDR3 is TGTGCCAGCAGCGGACGGGGGGCCGTTGGAGAGACCCAGTACTTC. Translating gives CASSGRGAVGETQYF. This chain links TRBV5-5 with TRBJ2-5, with a possible D match to TRBD2 (7 bases). The germline CDR1 and CDR2 sequences are SGHKS and YYEKEE (reference sequence). The CDR3 consists of 15 residues. V dropped 4 bases and J dropped 4 bases, with 17 bases sitting between them.

The chain couples TRBV25-1 to TRBJ2-1; TRBD2 matches 11 bases. There are 14 residues in the CDR3. Germline-derived CDR1 and CDR2 are MGHDK and SYGVNS. J was trimmed by 9 bases and V by 4 bases; bases with no gene match: 5. The DNA of the CDR3 is TGTGCCAGCAGTGCGACTAGCGGGGTAAGTGAGCAGTTCTTC. Translating gives CASSATSGVSEQFF. Combining the CDR3 with reference TRBV25-1 and TRBJ2-1 gives the whole variable domain EADIYQTPRYLVIGTGKKITLECSQTMGHDKMYWYQQDPGMELHLIHYSYGVNSTEKGDLSSESTVSRIRTEHFPLTLESARPSHTSQYLCASSATSGVSEQFFGPGTRLTVL.

The CDR3 spells CASSLNRDHHQPQHF. CDR3 sequence (DNA): TGTGCCAGTAGTTTAAACCGGGACCACCATCAGCCCCAGCATTTT. This sequence joins TRBV19 and TRBJ1-5, with D perhaps TRBD1 (5 bases). CDR3 length: 15 amino acids. The germline CDR1 and CDR2 sequences are LNHDA and SQIVND (reference sequence). V lost 5 bases and J lost 5, with 16 bases in between. The whole variable domain, filled in from reference TRBV19 and TRBJ1-5, reads DGGITQSPKYLFRKEGQNVTLSCEQNLNHDAMYWYRQDPGQGLRLIYYSQIVNDFQKGDIAEGYSVSREKKESFPLTVTSAQKNPTAFYLCASSLNRDHHQPQHFGDGTRLSIL.

The rearrangement links TRBV5-4 to TRBJ2-2, with 9 bases matching TRBD2. Losses at the gene ends were 9 bases for V and 6 bases for J; bases not matched to a gene: 6. This CDR3 has 13 residues. Looked up from germline, CDR1 is SGHNT and CDR2 is YYREEE (reference sequence). The CDR3 nucleotides are TGTGCCACATATCAGCGGGGGGCCGGGGAGCTGTTTTTT. This sequence encodes CATYQRGAGELFF.

The chain couples TRBV7-8 to TRBJ1-2; the D is unclear. V dropped 4 bases and J dropped 7 bases, with 10 bases sitting between them. Per the germline V gene, CDR1 is SGHVS and CDR2 is FQNEAQ. The CDR3 is made up of 12 amino acids. CDR3 residues: CASSSWTAGYTF. The CDR3 DNA is TGTGCCAGCAGCTCTTGGACGGCTGGCTACACCTTC.

This chain joins TRBV25-1 and TRBJ2-1; D uncertain. The V and J ends lost 7 bases and 9 bases respectively, with 16 bases between them. The germline CDR1 and CDR2 sequences are MGHDK and SYGVNS. CDR3 size: 13 residues. The CDR3 sequence is CASMNRNYGEQFF. The CDR3 DNA reads as TGTGCCAGCATGAACAGAAATTACGGTGAGCAGTTCTTC.